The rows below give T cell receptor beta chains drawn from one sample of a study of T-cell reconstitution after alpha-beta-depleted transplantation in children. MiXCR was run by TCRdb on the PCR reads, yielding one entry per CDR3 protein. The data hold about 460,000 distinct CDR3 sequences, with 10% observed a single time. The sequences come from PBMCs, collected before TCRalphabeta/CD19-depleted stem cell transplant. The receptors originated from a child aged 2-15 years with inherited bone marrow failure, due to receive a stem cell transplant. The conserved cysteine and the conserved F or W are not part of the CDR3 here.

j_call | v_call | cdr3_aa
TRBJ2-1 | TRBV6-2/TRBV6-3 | ASSYTADYNEQF
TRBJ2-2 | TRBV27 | ASSYLLAGGAGELF
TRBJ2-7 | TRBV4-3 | ASSQGSGDPYEQY
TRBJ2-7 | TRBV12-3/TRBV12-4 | ASSLQTSNSYEQY
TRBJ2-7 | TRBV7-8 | ASSITGTGVEQY
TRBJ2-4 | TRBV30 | AWSRDLAKNIQY
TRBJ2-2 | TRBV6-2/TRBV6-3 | ASTGQGADTGELF
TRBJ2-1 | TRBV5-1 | ASSLYYINDEQF
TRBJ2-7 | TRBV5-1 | ASRRDWNYEQY
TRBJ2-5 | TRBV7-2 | ASSSQGLAETQY
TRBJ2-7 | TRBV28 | ASSVIDYEQY
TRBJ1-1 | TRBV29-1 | RVEAGNTEAF
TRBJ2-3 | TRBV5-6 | ASSINPESTDTQY
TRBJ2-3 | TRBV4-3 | ASSQDFSDTQY
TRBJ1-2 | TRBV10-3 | AASDQALYYGYT
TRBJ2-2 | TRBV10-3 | ATGTSGNTGELF
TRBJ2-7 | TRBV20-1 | SARQGGKPYEQY
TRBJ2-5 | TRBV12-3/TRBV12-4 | ASSFSPEKTQY
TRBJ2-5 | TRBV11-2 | ASNRVGETQY
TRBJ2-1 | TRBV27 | ASSPLAGGPADEQF
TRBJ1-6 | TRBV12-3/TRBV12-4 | ASNLRGLYNSPLH
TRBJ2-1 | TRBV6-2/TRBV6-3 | ASIQRPRGTHNEQF
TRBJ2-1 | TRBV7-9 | SSSSTSSKYNEQF
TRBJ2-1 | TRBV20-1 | SARGKREGLSYSSYNEQF
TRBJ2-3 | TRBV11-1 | ASSPRTSRGYTQY
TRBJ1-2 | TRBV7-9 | ASSLQGAGGYGYT
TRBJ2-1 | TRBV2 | ASITLAGDKQF
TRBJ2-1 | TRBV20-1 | SAIGNEQF
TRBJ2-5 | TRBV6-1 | ASSEGTDLQETQY
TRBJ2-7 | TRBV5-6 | ASSFSGRIHEQY
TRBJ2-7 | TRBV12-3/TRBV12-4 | ASSLKGQGVYEQY
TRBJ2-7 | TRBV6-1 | ASSLGERARKY
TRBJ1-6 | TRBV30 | AWSEGLPTDNSPLH
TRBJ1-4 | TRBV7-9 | ASSLENEKLF
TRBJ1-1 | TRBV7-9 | ASTQRDGTEAF
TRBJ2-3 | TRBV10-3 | AITRTGGTDTQY
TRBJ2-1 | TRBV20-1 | SATKTSGFSTTSYNEQF
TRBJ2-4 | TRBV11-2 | ASSLGPRGIQY
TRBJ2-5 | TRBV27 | ASSISPNGQETQY
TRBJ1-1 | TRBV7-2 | ASSSPGSMNTEAF
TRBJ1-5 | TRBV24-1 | ATSVGTQH
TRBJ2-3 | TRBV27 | ASSFWENRADTQY
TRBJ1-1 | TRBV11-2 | ASSDPRGRNTEAF
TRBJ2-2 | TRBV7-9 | ASSPRERANTGELF
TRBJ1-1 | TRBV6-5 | ASSYAGNTEAF
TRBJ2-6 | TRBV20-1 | CAREWSYHSGANVLT
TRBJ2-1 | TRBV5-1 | ASSLTLLAGVGPANNEQF
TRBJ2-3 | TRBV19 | ASSIGGGIITDTQY
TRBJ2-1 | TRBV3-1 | ASSRPTTDTSSYNEQF
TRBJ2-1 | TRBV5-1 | ASSLGGIGYNEQF